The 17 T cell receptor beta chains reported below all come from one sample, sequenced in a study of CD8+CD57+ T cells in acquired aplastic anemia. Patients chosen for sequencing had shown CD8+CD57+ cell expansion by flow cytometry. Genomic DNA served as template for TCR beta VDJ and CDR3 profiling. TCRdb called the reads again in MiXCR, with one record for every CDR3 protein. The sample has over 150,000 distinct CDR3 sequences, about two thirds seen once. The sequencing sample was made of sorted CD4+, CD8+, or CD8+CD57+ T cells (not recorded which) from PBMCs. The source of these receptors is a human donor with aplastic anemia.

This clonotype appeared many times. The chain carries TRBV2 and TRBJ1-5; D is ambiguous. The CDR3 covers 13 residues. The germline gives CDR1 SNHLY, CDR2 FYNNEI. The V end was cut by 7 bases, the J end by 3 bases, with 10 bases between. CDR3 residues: CASIGQYNQPQHF. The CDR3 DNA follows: TGTGCCAGCATAGGGCAGTACAATCAGCCCCAGCATTTT.

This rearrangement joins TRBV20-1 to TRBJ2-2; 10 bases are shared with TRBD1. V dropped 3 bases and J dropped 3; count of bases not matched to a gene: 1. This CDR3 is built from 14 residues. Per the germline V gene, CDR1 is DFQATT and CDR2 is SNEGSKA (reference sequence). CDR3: CSASGTGDTGELFF. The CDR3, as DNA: TGCAGTGCTAGCGGGACAGGGGACACCGGGGAGCTGTTTTTT.

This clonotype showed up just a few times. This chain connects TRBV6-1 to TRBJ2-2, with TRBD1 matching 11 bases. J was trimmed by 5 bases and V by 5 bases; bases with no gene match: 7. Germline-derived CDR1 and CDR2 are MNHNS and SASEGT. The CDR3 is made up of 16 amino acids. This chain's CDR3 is CASSTTDRGRTGELFF. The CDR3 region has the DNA TGTGCCAGCAGTACCACGGACAGGGGGCGAACCGGGGAGCTGTTTTTT.

The CDR3 DNA sequence: TGTGCCAGCAGCTTAGTAGTGGGGGTCACAGATACGCAGTATTTT. It codes for CASSLVVGVTDTQYF. The V gene is TRBV7-8, the J gene TRBJ2-3; D may correspond to TRBD1 or TRBD2 (5 bases each). V gave up 1 base and J gave up 2 bases, with 10 bases separating them. The CDR3 is 15 amino acids. Germline lookup yields CDR1 SGHVS and CDR2 FQNEAQ.

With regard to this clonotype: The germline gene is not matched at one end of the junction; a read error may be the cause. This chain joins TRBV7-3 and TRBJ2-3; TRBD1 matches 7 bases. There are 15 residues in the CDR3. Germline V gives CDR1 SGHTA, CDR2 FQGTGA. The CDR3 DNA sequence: TGTGCCAGCAGCCTACAGGGGTTGGTATCAGATACGCAGCATTTC. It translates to CASSLQGLVSDTQHF.

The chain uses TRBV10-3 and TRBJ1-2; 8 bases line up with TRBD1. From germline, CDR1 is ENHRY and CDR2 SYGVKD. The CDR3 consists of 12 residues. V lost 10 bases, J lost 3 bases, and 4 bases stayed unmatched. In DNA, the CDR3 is TGTGCCAACCAGGGGGCGGACTATGGCTACACCTTC. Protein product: CANQGADYGYTF.

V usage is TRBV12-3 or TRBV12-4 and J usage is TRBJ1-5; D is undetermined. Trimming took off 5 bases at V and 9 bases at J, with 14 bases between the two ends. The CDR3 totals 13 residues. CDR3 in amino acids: CASSEQIFRPQHF. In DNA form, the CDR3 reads TGTGCCAGCAGTGAACAGATTTTTCGGCCCCAGCATTTT.

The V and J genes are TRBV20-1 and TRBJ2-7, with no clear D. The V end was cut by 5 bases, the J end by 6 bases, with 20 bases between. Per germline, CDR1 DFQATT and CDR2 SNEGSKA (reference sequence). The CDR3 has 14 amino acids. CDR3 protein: CSAPKPIPPPEQYF. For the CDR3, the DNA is TGCAGTGCTCCAAAGCCAATCCCCCCTCCCGAGCAGTACTTC.

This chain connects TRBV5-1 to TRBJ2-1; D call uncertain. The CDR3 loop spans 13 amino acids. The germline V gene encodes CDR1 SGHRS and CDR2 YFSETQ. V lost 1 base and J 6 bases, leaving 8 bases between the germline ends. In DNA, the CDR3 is TGCGCCAGCAGCTTGTCCGGAGTCAATGAGCAGTTCTTC. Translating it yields CASSLSGVNEQFF.

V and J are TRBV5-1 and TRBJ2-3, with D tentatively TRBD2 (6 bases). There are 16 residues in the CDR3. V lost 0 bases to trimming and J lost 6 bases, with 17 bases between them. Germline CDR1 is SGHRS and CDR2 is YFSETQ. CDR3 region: CASSLGLAARSDTQYF. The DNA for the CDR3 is TGCGCCAGCAGCTTGGGTTTAGCGGCCCGATCGGATACGCAGTATTTT.

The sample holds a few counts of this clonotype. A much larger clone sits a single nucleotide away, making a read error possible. The DNA of the CDR3 is TGCAGCGTTTGGGGGACAGGGGCCTCCTACGAGCAGTACTTC. Residues: CSVWGTGASYEQYF. This sequence joins TRBV29-1 and TRBJ2-7; 10 nucleotides agree with TRBD1. From germline, CDR1 is SQVTM and CDR2 ANQGSEA. The ends lost 5 bases at V and 0 bases at J; junction bases unmatched: 4. This CDR3 is built from 14 residues.

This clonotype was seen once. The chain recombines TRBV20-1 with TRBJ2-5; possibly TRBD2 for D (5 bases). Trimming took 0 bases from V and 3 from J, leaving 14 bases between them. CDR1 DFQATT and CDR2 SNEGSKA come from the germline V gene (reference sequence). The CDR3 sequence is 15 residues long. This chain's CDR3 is CSARDGGRGEETQYF. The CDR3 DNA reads TGCAGTGCTAGAGATGGAGGCCGAGGAGAAGAGACCCAGTACTTC.

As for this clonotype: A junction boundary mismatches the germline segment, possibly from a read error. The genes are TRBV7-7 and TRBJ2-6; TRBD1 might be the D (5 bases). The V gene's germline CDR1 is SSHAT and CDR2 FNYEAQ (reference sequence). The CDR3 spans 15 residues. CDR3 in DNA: TGTGCTAGCAGCTCAGGGTTCTCTGGGGCCAACGTCCTGACTTTC. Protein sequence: CASSSGFSGANVLTF.

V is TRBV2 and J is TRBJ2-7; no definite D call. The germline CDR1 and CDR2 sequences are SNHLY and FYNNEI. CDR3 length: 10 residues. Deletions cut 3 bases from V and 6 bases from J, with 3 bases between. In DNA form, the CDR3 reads TGTGCCAGCAGTGATGGCGAGCAGTACTTC. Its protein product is CASSDGEQYF.

CDR3 DNA: TGTGCCAGCAGTTCTCAGTCTCGGTTGGGGGAGCAGTACTTC. This sequence encodes CASSSQSRLGEQYF. The V gene is TRBV12-3 or TRBV12-4, the J gene TRBJ2-7, with D unresolved. Deletions cut 4 bases from V and 7 bases from J, with 17 bases between. The CDR3 has 14 residues.

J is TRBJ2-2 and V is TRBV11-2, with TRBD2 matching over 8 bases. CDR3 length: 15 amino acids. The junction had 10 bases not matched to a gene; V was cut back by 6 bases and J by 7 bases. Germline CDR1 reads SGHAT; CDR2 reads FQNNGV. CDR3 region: CASRPRTSRGGELFF. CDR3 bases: TGTGCCAGCAGACCTCGGACTAGCCGGGGCGGGGAGCTGTTTTTT.

The chain's CDR3 is CASSLVRVGEQFF. The CDR3 DNA is TGTGCCAGCAGTTTAGTTCGGGTTGGTGAGCAGTTCTTC. The chain has TRBV6-1 and TRBJ2-1; D ambiguous. CDR1 is MNHNS, CDR2 SASEGT, per germline. CDR3 size: 13 residues. The germline V and J ends were trimmed by 5 bases and 9 bases, with 14 bases remaining between them.